The 21 T cell receptor beta chains given below trace back to one sample, sequenced in a study of read filtering for tumor transcriptome and immune sequencing. From around 440 ng of RNA, a library with molecular barcoded alpha/delta and beta/gamma adaptors was made. TCRdb re-called the reads with MiXCR, one entry per CDR3 protein. The sample includes about 35,000 distinct CDR3 sequences, around 15% of them seen just once. Sequences were obtained from a population of CD138-negative cells sorted from bone marrow. The receptors originated from a donor aged 40 or older with multiple myeloma.

This clonotype was found many times. The chain uses TRBV6-1 and TRBJ1-5, with D possibly TRBD1 on 5 matching bases. V was clipped by 8 bases and J by 3 bases, with 14 bases between them. There are 14 residues in the CDR3. CDR1 and CDR2 (germline): MNHNS, SASEGT. This CDR3 is CASGTLSFNQPQHF. CDR3 coding DNA: TGTGCCAGCGGGACCCTTTCCTTCAATCAGCCCCAGCATTTT.

This clonotype was recorded at least ten times. V and J are TRBV13 and TRBJ2-1; tentatively, D is TRBD2 (6 bases). The CDR3 covers 17 residues. The germline gives CDR1 PRHDT, CDR2 FYEKMQ (reference sequence). The V end lost 0 bases, the J end lost 0 bases, and 12 bases lay between the germline ends. CDR3 DNA sequence: TGTGCCAGCAGCTTAGGCGTCTTGCGGGGCTCCTACAATGAGCAGTTCTTC. Amino acids: CASSLGVLRGSYNEQFF.

This clonotype was observed at least ten times. The chain joins TRBV29-1 to TRBJ1-2; possible D gene TRBD1, 6 bases. Germline V CDR1 and CDR2: SQVTM, ANQGSEA. V lost 6 bases, J lost 8 bases, and 22 bases lay in between. This CDR3 spans 14 amino acids. The CDR3 loop is CSVERQEPLSGYTF. In DNA form, the CDR3 reads TGCAGCGTGGAGCGACAGGAACCACTATCCGGCTACACCTTC. The variable domain in full, completed from reference TRBV29-1 and TRBJ1-2, reads SAVISQKPSRDICQRGTSLTIQCQVDSQVTMMFWYRQQPGQSLTLIATANQGSEATYESGFVIDKFPISRPNLTFSTLTVSNMSPEDSSIYLCSVERQEPLSGYTFGSGTRLTVV.

This chain joins TRBV7-9 and TRBJ1-1; 9 positions agree with TRBD1. The germline V gene encodes CDR1 SEHNR and CDR2 FQNEAQ (reference sequence). This CDR3 comprises 16 residues. J was trimmed by 0 bases and V by 5 bases; bases with no gene match: 7. The CDR3: CASSPDRGNMNTEAFF. The CDR3 nucleotides read TGTGCCAGCAGCCCGGACAGGGGAAACATGAACACTGAAGCTTTCTTT.

This clonotype has a count of ten or more. The chain employs TRBV18 and TRBJ2-5, with a tentative D call TRBD2 (5 bases). There are 14 residues in the CDR3. The germline CDR1 and CDR2 sequences are KGHSH and LQKENI. Trimming removed 4 bases at V and 2 bases at J, with 11 bases between. CDR3 protein: CASSRTGSQETQYF. Written as DNA, the CDR3 is TGTGCCAGCTCACGGACTGGATCACAAGAGACCCAGTACTTC.

This clonotype came up a few times. This chain uses TRBV3-1 with TRBJ1-6; 7 nucleotides line up with TRBD1. Unmatched junction bases numbered 7, after V lost 1 base and J lost 13 bases. The CDR3 is 14 residues long. Germline assignment: CDR1 LGHDT and CDR2 YNNKEL (reference sequence). Here the CDR3 reads CASSQGGGASPLHF. The CDR3 nucleotides are TGTGCCAGCAGCCAAGGAGGGGGCGCTTCGCCCCTCCACTTT.

Ten or more counts support this clonotype. J is TRBJ2-5 and V is TRBV11-3, with a possible D match to TRBD1 (5 bases). This CDR3 region has 15 residues. Germline CDR1 SGHNT, CDR2 YENEEA. V was pared by 5 bases and J by 2 bases, with 15 bases between. CDR3 bases: TGTGCCAGCAGCCGTTTCGACAGCTCTCAAGAGACCCAGTACTTC. Translated: CASSRFDSSQETQYF.

There are many counts of this clonotype. V usage is TRBV9 and J usage is TRBJ1-4, with 7 bases that match TRBD1. CDR1 and CDR2 (germline): SGDLS, YYNGEE. J lost 4 bases, V lost 0 bases, and 9 bases had no gene match. CDR3 length equals 17 residues. CDR3 in amino acids: CASSVALGTAFNEKLFF. CDR3 bases: TGTGCCAGCAGCGTAGCCCTTGGGACAGCTTTTAATGAAAAACTGTTTTTT.

This clonotype was counted many times. J is TRBJ1-6 and V is TRBV5-1; tentatively, D is TRBD1 (5 bases). Deletions cut 0 bases from V and 8 bases from J, with 15 bases between. The CDR3 is 16 amino acids. CDR1 and CDR2 from the germline V gene are SGHRS and YFSETQ. The CDR3 DNA reads as TGCGCCAGCAGCTTGGGCGTAGGGGCCGAGCATTCACCCCTCCACTTT. Translation: CASSLGVGAEHSPLHF. The variable domain in full, completed from reference TRBV5-1 and TRBJ1-6, reads KAGVTQTPRYLIKTRGQQVTLSCSPISGHRSVSWYQQTPGQGLQFLFEYFSETQRNKGNFPGRFSGRQFSNSRSEMNVSTLELGDSALYLCASSLGVGAEHSPLHFGNGTRLTVT.

At least ten counts were recorded for this clonotype. The V gene is TRBV20-1, the J gene TRBJ1-5, with TRBD1 as a possible D gene (6 bases). The CDR3 spans 15 residues. Trimming left V 6 bases short and J 7 bases short, with 22 bases between. CDR1 is DFQATT and CDR2 is SNEGSKA in the germline V gene (reference sequence). The CDR3 sequence: CSAHLARGTRQPQHF. The CDR3 nucleotides read TGCAGTGCCCATTTAGCCAGGGGAACGAGGCAGCCCCAGCATTTT.

This clonotype appeared a few times. The gene calls are TRBV28 and TRBJ1-1; TRBD1 might be the D (6 bases). The V end lost 6 bases, the J end lost 3 bases, and 11 bases lay between the germline ends. CDR3 length: 13 residues. CDR1 is MDHEN and CDR2 is SYDVKM in the germline V gene. CDR3 in amino acids: CASSKQGYTEAFF. The CDR3 nucleotides are TGTGCCAGCAGCAAACAGGGATACACTGAAGCTTTCTTT.

This clonotype appeared a few times. Just one base apart from a much larger clone, this may be a read error. Likely a read error: the CDR3 ends without its conserved phenylalanine or tryptophan. The chain combines TRBV6-5 with TRBJ2-1, with 11 bases that match TRBD2. The CDR3 covers 15 residues. V gave up 8 bases and J gave up 7 bases; unmatched junction bases: 10. CDR1 MNHEY and CDR2 SVGAGI come from the germline V gene. CDR3 DNA: TGTGCCAGCCGGGGGACTAGCGGACAGGGAAATGAGCAGTTCCTC. Protein: CASRGTSGQGNEQFL.

This clonotype has a count of ten or more. This rearrangement joins TRBV14 to TRBJ2-2; D unclear. V was cut by 1 base and J by 7 bases, with 7 bases left in between. Germline values: CDR1 SGHDN, CDR2 FVKESK. The CDR3 is 13 amino acids. As DNA, the CDR3 is TGTGCCAGCAGCCAAGCACAACACGGGGAGCTGTTTTTT. Translated: CASSQAQHGELFF.

This clonotype has at least ten counts. The chain has TRBV7-3 and TRBJ1-1; a possible D gene is TRBD1 (5 bases). CDR3 length equals 14 residues. The germline V and J ends were trimmed by 5 bases and 6 bases, with 16 bases remaining between them. Germline V CDR1 and CDR2: SGHTA, FQGTGA. The CDR3 nucleotides read TGTGCCAGCAGCCCCCAAGAGGGGTGGGCTGAAGCTTTCTTT. It is translated as CASSPQEGWAEAFF.

Turning to this clonotype: Given the absence of the conserved phenylalanine or tryptophan at the CDR3 end, a read error is likely. The chain links TRBV20-1 to TRBJ1-5; possible D gene TRBD1, 6 bases. Germline values: CDR1 DFQATT, CDR2 SNEGSKA (reference sequence). CDR3 size: 14 residues. Deletions cut 6 bases from V and 7 bases from J, with 19 bases between. The CDR3 sequence is CSAQRTVSSQPQHS. CDR3 coding DNA: TGCAGTGCACAACGGACAGTTTCGAGCCAGCCCCAGCATTCT.

This clonotype was counted ten times or more. Relative to the germline gene, one junction end is altered; a read error may explain this. The chain carries TRBV29-1 and TRBJ1-4, with D possibly being TRBD1 (5 bases). Germline V gene lookup returns CDR1 SQVTM and CDR2 ANQGSEA. This CDR3 spans 13 amino acids. The CDR3 coding sequence is TGCAGCGCCGCCGGGAGGGGAGGCGAAAAACTGGTTTTT. This gives the protein CSAAGRGGEKLVF. The full variable domain, rest sourced from reference TRBV29-1 and TRBJ1-4, is SAVISQKPSRDICQRGTSLTIQCQVDSQVTMMFWYRQQPGQSLTLIATANQGSEATYESGFVIDKFPISRPNLTFSTLTVSNMSPEDSSIYLCSAAGRGGEKLVFGSGTQLSVL.

This clonotype has just a few counts. V and J are TRBV5-4 and TRBJ2-3; D unresolved. The CDR3 has 13 amino acids. Germline V gives CDR1 SGHNT, CDR2 YYREEE (reference sequence). V was shortened by 2 bases and J by 0 bases, with 4 bases between the two germline ends. DNA of the CDR3: TGTGCCAGCAGCTTATCTAGCACAGATACGCAGTATTTT. Protein product: CASSLSSTDTQYF.

This clonotype was observed many times. At one boundary the junction diverges from the germline segment, which might be a read error. The chain links TRBV5-1 to TRBJ1-1, with a weak D call TRBD1 (6 bases). Germline-derived CDR1 and CDR2 are SGHRS and YFSETQ. The CDR3 spans 15 residues. The CDR3 DNA reads as TGCTCCAGCAGCGTGGACAGTCTCAGGGGCACTGAAGCTTTCTTT. Protein: CSSSVDSLRGTEAFF.

The genes are TRBV28 and TRBJ2-5; D perhaps matches TRBD2 (6 bases). CDR1 is MDHEN, CDR2 SYDVKM, per germline. CDR3 length equals 15 residues. V lost 4 bases and J 5 bases, leaving 17 bases between the germline ends. The CDR3 loop reads CASSSPAAGGETQYF. CDR3 sequence (DNA): TGTGCCAGCAGTTCCCCCGCAGCGGGCGGTGAGACCCAGTACTTC.

This clonotype was recorded at least ten times. This chain joins TRBV3-1 and TRBJ2-7; unclear D gene. CDR3 length: 11 amino acids. Germline V gives CDR1 LGHDT, CDR2 YNNKEL (reference sequence). V dropped 2 bases and J dropped 5 bases, with 4 bases sitting between them. This CDR3 reads CASSQKNEQYF. CDR3 in DNA: TGTGCCAGCAGCCAAAAGAACGAGCAGTACTTC.

Regarding this clonotype: A far larger clone is a single base away, which makes a read error likely. V and J are TRBV12-3 or TRBV12-4 and TRBJ2-1; 9 bases fit TRBD1. The CDR3 length is 14 residues. The CDR3 coding sequence is TGTGCCAGCGAACAGGGGGCGGGTTACAATGAGCTGTTCTTC. This sequence encodes CASEQGAGYNELFF.